This T cell receptor beta chain was obtained from a study of blood T cell repertoires in COVID-19. Study-level background: PBMCs, B-cell-depleted T cells, or T cells were the source of the cDNA or gDNA that made up the material.

Authors' processing steps: Reference gene primer amplification gave estimated nucleated cell counts. Generated by immunoSEQ multiplex PCR, the TCRdb table keeps only in-frame clones and is missing some. V and J calls and clone size are as listed in that table; D and trimming were resolved from the DNA. This sample has approximately 180,000 clones, with around 87% found just once. Germline values: CDR1 SGHVS, CDR2 FQNEAQ. The CDR3 totals 13 residues. Trimming pared 2 bases from V and 5 bases from J, leaving 9 bases between. The chain employs TRBV7-8 and TRBJ1-1; D is perhaps TRBD1 (6 bases). Sequencing was done on a sample of peripheral blood. The sequence was collected from a man aged 35 to 55 with active or convalescent COVID-19. CDR3 residues: CASSLRTATEAFF. For the CDR3, the DNA is TGTGCCAGCAGCTTAAGGACAGCTACTGAAGCTTTCTTT.